This T cell receptor beta chain was captured by sequencing in a study of cytomegalovirus exposure and HLA in healthy donors. Regarding this clone: The antigen remains unidentified.

The CDR3 has 14 amino acids. The germline V and J ends were trimmed by 5 bases and 2 bases, with 10 bases remaining between them. Looked up from germline, CDR1 is SGHVS and CDR2 is FNYEAQ. Both 60 Vbeta primers and 13 Jbeta primers went into the PCR. Libraries were prepared by immunoSEQ multiplex PCR; TCRdb keeps only in-frame clonotypes and omits some of them. This table holds 40,000 to 45,000 clones. Findings and caveats of the study: In vitro data verified three CMV-associated chains as specific for CMV antigens.

This TCR came from a woman aged 25 to 39 in good health and CMV-seronegative. The sequencing sample was made of PBMCs. The J gene is TRBJ1-5, the V gene TRBV7-6; D is uncertain. The CDR3 loop is CASSLREGNQPQHF. CDR3 sequence (DNA): TGTGCCAGCAGCCTTCGGGAGGGCAATCAGCCCCAGCATTTT.